This T cell receptor beta chain comes out of a study of regulatory T cells in long-lasting Graves disease. Both iRepertoire HTBI primers and Arm-PCR of CDR3 regions were used to build the TCR beta libraries. TCRdb called the multiplex PCR reads again in MiXCR, with one record for every CDR3 protein. The sample lists about 520,000 distinct CDR3 sequences; 12% were seen once. Specified time point: newly diagnosed GD, antithyroid drugs for less than 3 months. Extracted PBMC RNA gave rise to the TCR library. This clonotype has at least ten counts. These same records also appear under a second study, on T cells in Graves' hyperthyroidism and ophthalmopathy.

This sequence originates from a woman in her thirties with Graves disease. Sequenced material: peripheral blood mononuclear cells (PBMCs), taken at new diagnosis, from a patient treated with antithyroid drugs.

The CDR3 here is CASSSPGSGSSYNEQFF. CDR3 coding DNA: TGTGCCAGCAGTTCCCCTGGATCGGGGAGCTCCTACAATGAGCAGTTCTTC. The V gene is TRBV6-2 or TRBV6-3, the J gene TRBJ2-1, with D tentatively TRBD2 (5 bases). This CDR3 region has 17 residues. Per germline, CDR1 MNHEY and CDR2 SVGEGT. V shed 4 bases and J shed 0 bases, with 16 bases lying between them.